These T cell receptor beta chains were read from a single sample in a study of blood T cells in healthy people across ages. TCRdb re-analysed the 5' RACE reads in MiXCR, keeping a single row per CDR3 protein. The sample lists around 500,000 distinct CDR3 sequences, around half occurring once. The sequenced sample consisted of blood. The receptor source for this set is an older man in good health. CDR3s include the opening cysteine and the closing phenylalanine or tryptophan. D genes are given only for firm matches. Clone size is shown for a subset of rows, as once, few, many or a class of expanded clone.

v_gene	abundance	j_gene	d_gene	CDR3nt	CDR3aa
TRBV9	.	TRBJ2-6	.	TGTGCCAGCAGCGTAGGGGTCTCTGGGGCCAACGTCCTGACTTTC	CASSVGVSGANVLTF
TRBV18	.	TRBJ2-3	TRBD1	TGTGCCAGCTCACGGGACAGGGGAAGGACAGATACGCAGTATTTT	CASSRDRGRTDTQYF
TRBV20-1	.	TRBJ2-3	TRBD2	TGCAGTGCTAGAGTTGGGACTAGCGGGAGGAGAGATACGCAGTATTTT	CSARVGTSGRRDTQYF
TRBV7-9	.	TRBJ1-2	TRBD1	TGTGCCAGCAGCTTGACAGGGGGGAACTATGGCTACACCTTC	CASSLTGGNYGYTF
TRBV12-3/TRBV12-4	.	TRBJ2-2	TRBD1	TGTGCCAGCAGTTCCAGACAGGGCACCGGGGAGCTGTTTTTT	CASSSRQGTGELFF
TRBV20-1	.	TRBJ2-1	.	TGCAGTGCTAGAGATCCGGCAAGTTCAAATTTCAATGAGCAGTTCTTC	CSARDPASSNFNEQFF
TRBV20-1	.	TRBJ1-1	.	TGCAGTGCTAGCCCACTGATGGACACTGAAGCTTTCTTT	CSASPLMDTEAFF
TRBV6-6	.	TRBJ2-5	TRBD2	TGTGCCAGCAGTTACGCGGGGGGCGGGGAGACCCAGTACTTC	CASSYAGGGETQYF
TRBV7-2	.	TRBJ2-1	TRBD1	TGTGCCACGACAGGGTTGGATGAGCAGTTCTTC	CATTGLDEQFF
TRBV6-2/TRBV6-3	.	TRBJ2-1	.	TGTGCCAGCAGCAACCTCGGACTGTCAGGAGGTGAGCAGTTCTTC	CASSNLGLSGGEQFF
TRBV9	.	TRBJ2-1	TRBD2	TGTGCCAGCAGCGCCCTCCTGGCGGGAGGCCTCAATGAGCAGTTCTTC	CASSALLAGGLNEQFF
TRBV4-3	.	TRBJ2-1	.	TGCGCCAGCAGCCGAGAGACAGGATACAATGAGCAGTTCTTC	CASSRETGYNEQFF
TRBV6-5	.	TRBJ2-5	TRBD2	TGTGCCAGCGGTTACGCCGTTAGCGGGCGGACCTACGAGCGGTACTTC	CASGYAVSGRTYERYF
TRBV4-3	.	TRBJ2-7	.	TGCGCCAGCAGCCAAGTAACTGGGGGCCACTACGAGCAGTACTTC	CASSQVTGGHYEQYF
TRBV20-1	.	TRBJ2-1	.	TGCAGTGCTAGTACTAACGGGCCCTACAATGAGCAGTTCTTC	CSASTNGPYNEQFF
TRBV5-1	few	TRBJ2-7	TRBD1	TGCGCCAGCAGCCGCCCGGGACAGCTCTACGAGCAGTACTTC	CASSRPGQLYEQYF
TRBV7-9	few	TRBJ2-3	TRBD2	TGTGCCAGCACACCCGCGGGGGGCGGAGATACGCAGTATTTT	CASTPAGGGDTQYF
TRBV10-3	few	TRBJ2-3	.	TGTGCCATCAGTAAGCCCCGGGACTCGAGCACAGATACGCAGTATTTT	CAISKPRDSSTDTQYF
TRBV7-3	few	TRBJ1-2	.	TGTGCCAGACAGCTGGCGCGTGGCTACACCTTC	CARQLARGYTF
TRBV29-1	.	TRBJ2-1	.	TGCAGCGTTGTATCCGGGAGACTCTCCTACAATGAGCAGTTCTTC	CSVVSGRLSYNEQFF
TRBV20-1	.	TRBJ2-3	TRBD2	TGCGGTGCTAAAGGAGTAGCGGGAAGCACAGATACGCAGTATTTT	CGAKGVAGSTDTQYF
TRBV20-1	.	TRBJ2-1	TRBD2	TGCAGCGTCACGGGAGGGACTAACGTCAATGAGCAGTTCTTC	CSVTGGTNVNEQFF
TRBV28	.	TRBJ1-2	.	TGTGCCAGCAGTGTCGGGACGTTCTATGGCTACACCTTC	CASSVGTFYGYTF
TRBV6-6	.	TRBJ2-3	TRBD1	TGTGCCAGCAGTGACCCCAGGGGGCCAGGCACAGATACGCAGTATTTT	CASSDPRGPGTDTQYF
TRBV4-2	.	TRBJ2-7	.	TGTGCCAGCAGCCAAGATGATACTAGCTGGGAGCAGTACTTC	CASSQDDTSWEQYF
TRBV20-1	.	TRBJ2-7	.	TGCAGTGCTAGAGATCATTCTGAGTTTCCATACGAGCAGTACTTC	CSARDHSEFPYEQYF
TRBV20-1	.	TRBJ2-4	.	TGCAGTGCTCTCGGGGTAGGAGGGTCGCGGAACATTCAGTACTTC	CSALGVGGSRNIQYF
TRBV4-3	few	TRBJ2-7	TRBD1	TGCGCCAGCAGCCAAGTCCTGGGACAGGGGGGCGAGCAGTACTTC	CASSQVLGQGGEQYF
TRBV4-1	.	TRBJ1-2	TRBD1	TGCGCCAGCAGCCAAGATGCGACAGGGGGATTGTTCTTTGGCTACACCTTC	CASSQDATGGLFFGYTF
TRBV7-8	.	TRBJ2-3	.	TGTGCCAGCAGCTTAGTGGGACTTCAAACAGATACGCAGTATTTT	CASSLVGLQTDTQYF
TRBV5-1	few	TRBJ2-7	TRBD2	TGCGCCAGCAGCTTGGCCGGCGGGGGTTCCCACGAGCAGTACTTC	CASSLAGGGSHEQYF
TRBV6-6	once	TRBJ2-2	TRBD1	TGTGCCAGCAGCCCTAGGGGGTACAGGGGGACCGGGGAGCTGTTTTTT	CASSPRGYRGTGELFF
TRBV4-3	few	TRBJ2-7	.	TGCGCCAGCAGCCAAGATCGGCAGGTACCCTACGAGCAGTACTTC	CASSQDRQVPYEQYF
TRBV7-9	few	TRBJ1-6	.	TGTGCCAGCAGCTTCTCCGGAGGGAATTCACCCCTCCACTTT	CASSFSGGNSPLHF
TRBV4-3	.	TRBJ2-5	.	TGCGCCAGCAGCCAAGATGGCAGGGCCGGGGAGACCCAGTACTTC	CASSQDGRAGETQYF
TRBV6-5	.	TRBJ2-2	TRBD2	TGTGCCAGCAGTTACTCGAGACTAGCGGGAGCCACCGGGGAGCTGTTTTTT	CASSYSRLAGATGELFF
TRBV27	.	TRBJ2-3	.	TGTGCCAGCAGTTTATGGGGGGCTAACACAGATACGCAGTATTTT	CASSLWGANTDTQYF
TRBV7-8	.	TRBJ2-1	.	TGTGCCAGCAGCCACGTAACGGGAGAGACCCAGTTCTTC	CASSHVTGETQFF
TRBV5-1	.	TRBJ1-2	.	TGCGCCAGCAGCTTGGACGGGCACAGCTATGGCTACACCTTC	CASSLDGHSYGYTF
TRBV6-5	.	TRBJ2-1	TRBD2	TGTGCCAGCAGTTCGTTAGCGGGGACCCCCTACAATGAGCAGTTCTTC	CASSSLAGTPYNEQFF
TRBV6-6	.	TRBJ2-3	.	TGTGCCAGTAACAGGGCGAGAAGTGATACGCAGTATTTT	CASNRARSDTQYF
TRBV27	.	TRBJ2-7	TRBD2	TGTGCCAGCAGTTTAAGGACTAGCGGGAGCCAGTTCCGCGGCGAGCAGTACTTC	CASSLRTSGSQFRGEQYF
TRBV4-2	few	TRBJ2-5	.	TGTGCCAGCAGCCAAGCTCGGACGGGACAAGAGACCCAGTACTTC	CASSQARTGQETQYF
TRBV6-6	.	TRBJ2-2	.	TGTGCCAGCAGTTACGTTTCCCGGACCCTGAACACCGGGGAGCTGTTTTTT	CASSYVSRTLNTGELFF
TRBV2	.	TRBJ2-3	.	TGTGCCAGCAGGAGACAGGCCCTCACAGATACGCAGTATTTT	CASRRQALTDTQYF
TRBV20-1	.	TRBJ2-2	.	TGCAGTGCTCACTACACCGGGGAGCTGTTTTTT	CSAHYTGELFF
TRBV18	.	TRBJ1-5	.	TGTGCCAGCTCTCTCGCACAGGTTGAAATCACCCAGGGGCCCCAGCATTTT	CASSLAQVEITQGPQHF
TRBV3-1	.	TRBJ1-2	.	TGTGCCAGCAGTCCTAATCGGGAAGCTTATGGCTACACCTTC	CASSPNREAYGYTF
TRBV6-5	few	TRBJ2-1	TRBD2	TGTGCCAGCAGTTACGCGGCGGGAGGGCCCAATGAGCAGTTCTTC	CASSYAAGGPNEQFF
TRBV20-1	few	TRBJ1-6	.	TGCAGTGCTAGAGTTACCTATTTTGCTCAGTCCTATAATTCACCCCTCCACTTT	CSARVTYFAQSYNSPLHF
TRBV28	once	TRBJ2-1	TRBD1	TGTGCCAGCAGTCCCACAGGGGACAGCAAGTATGAGCAGTTCTTC	CASSPTGDSKYEQFF
TRBV7-9	.	TRBJ1-2	.	TGTGCCAGCAGCTTAGGAGGGATCAGCCACTATGGCTACACCTTC	CASSLGGISHYGYTF
TRBV9	.	TRBJ2-1	.	TGTGCCAGCAGGGCGGCCAGCTCCTACAATGAGCAGTTCTTC	CASRAASSYNEQFF
TRBV20-1	.	TRBJ2-7	TRBD2	TGCAGTGCCAGAGAGGGGCCCAGCGGGGGTTACGAGCAGTACTTC	CSAREGPSGGYEQYF
TRBV6-2/TRBV6-3	.	TRBJ2-3	.	TGTGCCAGCAGTTACGGTATCACTAGCACAGATACGCAGTATTTT	CASSYGITSTDTQYF